The clone carrying this TCR beta chain was observed a few times. This specimen belongs to a study of T cells in tuberculosis. Libraries were prepared by immunoSEQ multiplex PCR; TCRdb keeps only in-frame clonotypes and omits some of them. The sample records some 31,000 clones, over 95% being singletons. Deletions cut 4 bases from V and 0 bases from J, with 12 bases between. The CDR3 is made up of 16 amino acids. CDR1 and CDR2 from the germline V gene are MGHRA and YSYEKL. Sequenced input: PBMCs. The TCR comes from a donor aged 10-29 years with latent tuberculosis or without tuberculosis infection. The V call is TRBV4-1, the J call TRBJ2-2; D is undetermined. The CDR3 DNA is TGCGCCAGCAGCCCTACAGTCAGTTCGAACACCGGGGAGCTGTTTTTT. This codes for CASSPTVSSNTGELFF.